The 27 T cell receptor beta chains below all came from one sample that was sequenced in a study of CXCR3-negative and CXCR3-positive naive CD8 T cells. Study findings and constraints: For CXCR3-positive naive cells, TRB CDR3s were more hydrophobic than those of CXCR3-negative naive cells.

cDNA libraries for TRB were generated by 5' RACE incorporating UMI labels. TCRdb processed the 5' RACE reads again and assigns one entry to each CDR3 protein, with no DNA. Across 75,000 to 100,000 distinct CDR3 sequences, the top ten clones capture about 1% of the sample. The antigens these receptors bind are not known. The specimen was naive CXCR3+ CD8+ T cells from blood. Sample subset: CD45RO-CCR7+CD27+CD95- naive CD8+ T cells expressing CXCR3 (TNR3+). These receptors all come from a human donor in good health. Some clones in this sample may be carry-over from other donors' samples.

The genes are TRBV4-1 and TRBJ2-5; with no DNA, the TCRdb D assignment of TRBD1 cannot be verified. The CDR3 spans 15 residues. The germline V gene encodes CDR1 MGHRA and CDR2 YSYEKL. The CDR3 loop reads CASSGRDTPLETQYF.

This CDR3 is CASSDRRRPETQYF. The rearrangement uses TRBV28 and TRBJ2-5; checking the TCRdb D call of TRBD1 is not possible without DNA. CDR1 and CDR2 from the germline V gene are MDHEN and SYDVKM. The CDR3 spans 14 residues.

The V call is TRBV3-1, the J call TRBJ2-3; TCRdb's D call, TRBD1, is unchecked because there is no DNA. Germline CDR1 LGHDT, CDR2 YNNKEL (reference sequence). The CDR3 consists of 16 residues. The CDR3: CASSQVFGGLTDTQYF.

The CDR3 region is CASSLLASGGTYEQYF. The V call is TRBV7-2, the J call TRBJ2-7; TCRdb gives TRBD2 as the D gene, but with no DNA this cannot be confirmed. Germline lookup yields CDR1 SGHTA and CDR2 FQGNSA. The CDR3 is 16 residues long.

The chain links TRBV30 to TRBJ1-1; as DNA is missing, the TRBD1 call by TCRdb cannot be tested. This CDR3 region has 16 residues. Germline CDR1 is GTSNPN and CDR2 is SVGIG (reference sequence). The CDR3 reads CARTGTGVGGNTEAFF.

The V gene is TRBV20-1, the J gene TRBJ2-7. Germline V CDR1 and CDR2: DFQATT, SNEGSKA (reference sequence). The CDR3 consists of 15 residues. The CDR3 is CSARDLDRSSYEQYF.

The CDR3 spells CASRRQAHSLYEQYF. The chain uses TRBV28 and TRBJ2-7; TCRdb names TRBD1, which stays unverified in the absence of DNA. CDR1 is MDHEN, CDR2 SYDVKM, per germline. The CDR3 extends over 15 amino acids.

The gene calls are TRBV6-5 and TRBJ1-2. Germline V gene sequence: CDR1 MNHEY, CDR2 SVGAGI. CDR3 size: 13 residues. CDR3 residues: CASSYQLTLGYTF.

V is TRBV6-5 and J is TRBJ2-7. Germline CDR1 MNHEY, CDR2 SVGAGI. This CDR3 contains 13 residues. This CDR3 reads CASSYRVSDEQYF.

The chain carries TRBV5-1 and TRBJ2-5. CDR1 SGHRS and CDR2 YFSETQ come from the germline V gene. The CDR3 runs to 15 residues. CDR3 sequence: CASSLVPAEQETQYF.

The chain joins TRBV27 to TRBJ1-1; the TRBD1 assignment by TCRdb is unverifiable without DNA. The CDR3 runs 14 residues. Germline loops: CDR1 MNHEY, CDR2 SMNVEV (reference sequence). CDR3 sequence: CASSLGQGNTEAFF.

The V gene is TRBV7-9, the J gene TRBJ2-1; TCRdb picks TRBD1, but there is no DNA to check that call. This CDR3 region has 17 residues. Germline V gene sequence: CDR1 SEHNR, CDR2 FQNEAQ (reference sequence). The CDR3 protein is CASSLKSSGTSGGEQFF.

The genes are TRBV19 and TRBJ2-6. CDR3 size: 13 residues. Germline-derived CDR1 and CDR2 are LNHDA and SQIVND (reference sequence). CDR3 residues: CASSKDGANVLTF.

CDR3 amino acids: CASRSERGGTYNEQFF. The chain recombines TRBV12-3 or TRBV12-4 with TRBJ2-1; no DNA is available, so the TRBD2 call from TCRdb remains unchecked. CDR3 length: 16 amino acids.

The chain carries TRBV20-1 and TRBJ2-3; TCRdb picks TRBD1, but there is no DNA to check that call. Looked up from germline, CDR1 is DFQATT and CDR2 is SNEGSKA (reference sequence). This CDR3 is built from 16 residues. Here the CDR3 reads CSARVLAGAYQDTQYF.

V and J are TRBV7-2 and TRBJ2-5; checking the TCRdb D call of TRBD2 is not possible without DNA. From germline, CDR1 is SGHTA and CDR2 FQGNSA. This CDR3 region has 14 residues. The CDR3 reads CASSSDGLTETQYF.

J is TRBJ2-7 and V is TRBV7-9; TCRdb proposes TRBD1, but this gene call is untestable without DNA. CDR1 and CDR2 from the germline V gene are SEHNR and FQNEAQ (reference sequence). The CDR3 covers 14 residues. The CDR3 spells CASSFTSTGSEQYF.

The V and J genes are TRBV7-7 and TRBJ2-5; TCRdb names TRBD2, which stays unverified in the absence of DNA. This CDR3 region has 16 residues. Germline-derived CDR1 and CDR2 are SSHAT and FNYEAQ (reference sequence). Here the CDR3 reads CASSLGGGGASETQYF.

This chain's CDR3 is CASSVRLDRGTGANVLTF. The chain carries TRBV12-3 or TRBV12-4 and TRBJ2-6; no DNA is available, so the TRBD1 call from TCRdb remains unchecked. The CDR3 runs to 18 residues.

The chain uses TRBV6-5 and TRBJ2-1; the TRBD2 assignment by TCRdb is unverifiable without DNA. CDR1 is MNHEY, CDR2 SVGAGI, per germline. This CDR3 spans 13 amino acids. The CDR3 here is CATEAGSRNEQFF.

The V call is TRBV4-2, the J call TRBJ2-1; TCRdb calls TRBD2, which cannot be checked without DNA. Germline lookup yields CDR1 LGHNA and CDR2 YNFKEQ. CDR3 length: 16 amino acids. The CDR3 here is CASSQLAGGPYNEQFF.

This sequence joins TRBV29-1 and TRBJ1-1. This CDR3 region has 12 residues. The germline gives CDR1 SQVTM, CDR2 ANQGSEA. CDR3 residues: CSDYWAGTEAFF.

The chain joins TRBV27 to TRBJ2-7; the D call from TCRdb, TRBD2, cannot be confirmed without DNA. CDR1 and CDR2 (germline): MNHEY, SMNVEV (reference sequence). This CDR3 contains 15 residues. CDR3 in amino acids: CASSSRTSGSYEQYF.

The chain links TRBV12-3 or TRBV12-4 to TRBJ2-4; TCRdb names TRBD1, which stays unverified in the absence of DNA. The CDR3 runs 16 residues. The chain's CDR3 is CASSLWQGGAKNIQYF.

This chain joins TRBV7-3 and TRBJ2-7; lacking DNA, the TRBD2 call made by TCRdb goes unchecked. Germline V gives CDR1 SGHTA, CDR2 FQGTGA. This CDR3 is built from 15 residues. The chain's CDR3 is CASSAPSGSSNEQYF.

This chain uses TRBV29-1 with TRBJ1-5; the TRBD1 assignment by TCRdb is unverifiable without DNA. Germline CDR1 is SQVTM and CDR2 is ANQGSEA. The CDR3 is 14 amino acids. This CDR3 reads CSVEGGTADQAQHF.

This sequence joins TRBV28 and TRBJ2-7; TCRdb proposes TRBD1, but this gene call is untestable without DNA. CDR3 length equals 15 residues. CDR1 MDHEN and CDR2 SYDVKM come from the germline V gene. The CDR3 protein is CASSLGTGRFNEQYF.